This TCR beta chain came from a study of OX40 agonist ivuxolimab in advanced cancers. Regarding the complete study: Ivuxolimab was an agonistic, fully human IgG2 monoclonal antibody directed against OX40 (CD134), a costimulatory receptor. Three dose-escalation patients achieved partial responses, one with hepatocellular carcinoma and two with cutaneous melanoma. The monotherapy dose-escalation portion (N of about 49 patients) of the phase I ivuxolimab trial is reported in the paper. In the dose-escalation cohort, 70% to 90% of patients were male, and the mean age was roughly 60 years with a range of roughly 23 to 79. Intravenous ivuxolimab was administered to patients every 2 weeks at six dose levels: 0.01, 0.1, 0.3, 1.5, 3 and 10 mg/kg. Patients were allowed to have had prior anti-PD-1, anti-PD-L1 or anti-CTLA-4 therapy, and approximately 43% of the dose-escalation patients had previously received checkpoint inhibitors. Among the roughly 50 dose-escalation patients, 19 had hepatocellular carcinoma, around 15 melanoma, 9 renal cell carcinoma and 9 head and neck cancer. The point of sequencing TCRbeta in the periphery was to test whether ivuxolimab changed TCR sequence diversity and drove clonal T-cell expansion.

On the study overall, not on this receptor specifically: Partial responders in the 0.1-3.0 mg/kg groups had among the lowest normalized peripheral clonal expansion, especially among CD8+ T cells. On average, CD8+ T cells showed more expanded clones than CD4+ T cells after ivuxolimab. The antigen specificity of the peripheral T cells that underwent clonal expansion was not determined. Low levels of normalized T-cell clonal expansion were also shown by some nonresponding patients. At doses of 0.1 to 3.0 mg/kg, clonal expansion of both CD4+ and CD8+ T cells in blood was seen between baseline and week 6.

For sequencing of the TCRbeta CDR3 region, genomic DNA was extracted from the sorted cells. The immunoSEQ Assay was used to sequence the TCRbeta CDR3 regions. TCRdb stores this immuneACCESS table with in-frame sequences only. Part of the clones is absent; in the studies checked, under half of the shortfall reflects unresolved V genes, and no reason is known for the rest. The sample profile shows tens of thousands of clones; 83% of them were found once. 20% to 25% of the sample is taken by the ten largest. Patients with autoimmune disease history or receiving systemic immunosuppression were excluded from the trial. Peripheral blood for TCR sequencing was drawn from every dose cohort at baseline, at cycle 4 day 1 and at cycle 7 day 1. The samples were taken from a phase I, first-in-human, multicenter, open-label dose-escalation trial of ivuxolimab. Adults with locally advanced or metastatic melanoma, renal cell carcinoma, hepatocellular carcinoma or head and neck squamous cell carcinoma were enrolled in the trial. CD4+ and CD8+ T cells were sorted separately from peripheral blood before TCR sequencing.

With respect to this clone: Which antigen it targets is not known. Per-nucleotide qualities are absent, and no much larger clonotype sits a single base away.

This sequence was found in an adult with an advanced solid tumor such as melanoma, head and neck, liver or kidney cancer. Material: CD4+ or CD8+ T cells sorted from blood, obtained in a trial of the OX40 agonist ivuxolimab.

The CDR3 is CASSQGSGRYEQYF. The nucleotides read TGTGCCAGCAGCCAAGGTAGCGGGAGGTACGAGCAGTACTTC. This receptor chain uses TRBV4-2 and TRBJ2-7; 10 middle bases align to TRBD2. From the cysteine through the phenylalanine, the CDR3 covers 14 amino acids. Of all the DNA, just the CDR3 is kept, 42 bases in frame from base 1. The germline V end is reduced by 1 base and the J end by 4 bases; junction bases left unmatched: 1. From a lookup of the germline V gene, CDR1 and CDR2 are LGHNA and YNFKEQ.